These 10 T cell receptor beta chains came from one sample sequenced in a study of blood T cells in healthy people across ages. Through a sample-barcoded 5' primer and a J-beta primer mix, a second PCR was run for roughly 6 to 11 cycles. TCRdb independently ran MiXCR on the 5' RACE reads; one entry per CDR3 protein. The top ten clones hold 7.9% of a sample with some 1.4 million distinct CDR3 sequences, around 42% of them seen once. Source material: blood. The source of these receptors is a woman in her late teens or twenties in good health.

For this clonotype: At one end, the junction sequence differs from germline, possibly due to a read error. This chain joins TRBV7-2 and TRBJ2-3; 7 bases fit TRBD2. CDR1 is SGHTA, CDR2 FQGNSA, per germline. This CDR3 contains 16 residues. Written as DNA, the CDR3 is TGCGCCAGCAGCTTATGGAGCGGGACCTACACAGATACGCAGTATTTT. Protein: CASSLWSGTYTDTQYF.

The V gene is TRBV5-1, the J gene TRBJ2-7, with D possibly called TRBD1 or TRBD2 (5 bases each). The V gene lost 4 bases and the J gene lost 6 bases, with 23 bases spanning the gap. CDR1 is SGHRS and CDR2 is YFSETQ in the germline V gene. The CDR3 runs to 16 residues. The CDR3 DNA follows: TGCGCCAGCAGCCACGAACCGGGACCGCCCTCTTCCGAGCAGTACTTC. This gives the protein CASSHEPGPPSSEQYF.

The genes are TRBV5-1 and TRBJ1-6; no clear D. V shed 4 bases and J shed 9 bases, with 14 bases lying between them. CDR1 is SGHRS, CDR2 YFSETQ, per germline. The CDR3 is 14 residues long. DNA for the CDR3: TGCGCCAGCAGCCGGGAGGGTTTTTCTTCACCCCTCCACTTT. As protein: CASSREGFSSPLHF.

V and J are TRBV2 and TRBJ1-2; D is uncertain. The germline gives CDR1 SNHLY, CDR2 FYNNEI. This CDR3 region has 14 residues. Deletions cut 6 bases from V and 0 bases from J, with 11 bases between. The CDR3 loop is CASSRVGTNYGYTF. CDR3 nucleotide sequence: TGTGCCAGCAGCCGCGTCGGGACTAACTATGGCTACACCTTC.

As to this clonotype: The junction departs from germline at one end; a sequencing error may be responsible. The J gene is TRBJ2-3, the V gene TRBV15; weak D call: TRBD2 (5 bases). The CDR3 has 16 amino acids. CDR1 and CDR2 (germline): LNHNV, YYDKDF (reference sequence). The CDR3 region has the DNA TGCGCCACCAGCAGCTCCTTCGCCGGACTCACAGATACGCAGTATTTT. Its protein product is CATSSSFAGLTDTQYF.

The genes are TRBV27 and TRBJ2-7; D gene unclear. CDR1 MNHEY and CDR2 SMNVEV come from the germline V gene (reference sequence). The CDR3 sequence is 12 residues long. The V and J ends lost 7 bases and 3 bases respectively, with 10 bases between them. CDR3 bases: TGTGCCAGCAAAAAAAAGGACTACGAGCAGTACTTC. This codes for CASKKKDYEQYF.

Concerning this clonotype itself: A much larger clone lies a single base off, so this may be a read error. The chain is built from TRBV12-5 and TRBJ2-1; D is possibly TRBD2 (5 bases). The DNA end is more similar to TRBJ2-7, so the J call may be wrong. The CDR3 loop spans 15 amino acids. In germline, CDR1 is LGHNT, CDR2 FRNRAP. The CDR3 protein is CASGYKRSSYNEQYF. The CDR3 nucleotides are TGTGCTAGTGGTTACAAGCGGAGCTCCTACAATGAGCAGTACTTC.

V and J are TRBV6-1 and TRBJ1-5; possibly TRBD1 for D (6 bases). The CDR3 contains 14 residues. V shed 4 bases and J shed 7 bases, with 14 bases lying between them. Germline CDR1 MNHNS, CDR2 SASEGT. CDR3 coding DNA: TGTGCCAGCAGTGGGGGGACATCGCCCCAGCCCCAGCATTTT. This gives the protein CASSGGTSPQPQHF.

CDR3 residues: CASIRGHPYEQYF. DNA of the CDR3: TGTGCCAGCATCCGAGGGCACCCCTACGAGCAGTACTTC. V and J are TRBV6-2 or TRBV6-3 and TRBJ2-7, with D possibly matching TRBD2 (5 bases). This CDR3 comprises 13 residues. The ends were cut back, 7 bases at V and 2 bases at J, with 12 bases in the middle. Germline CDR1 and CDR2: MNHEY and SVGEGT.

Remarks on this clonotype: A junction boundary mismatches the germline segment, possibly from a read error. The rearrangement uses TRBV11-3 and TRBJ1-4; D is perhaps TRBD1 (6 bases). This CDR3 has 14 residues. Germline V gene data show CDR1 as SGHNT and CDR2 as YENEEA. CDR3 protein: CASSLELGAEKLFF. The DNA of the CDR3 is TGTGCCAGCAGCCTAGAGTTGGGGGCAGAAAAACTGTTTTTT.